This section outlines one TCR beta chain sequence together with its context. Its antigen is currently not known. No per-base quality is available; no much larger clone lies one base away. The CDR3 runs 16 amino acids, cysteine and phenylalanine included. The kept DNA is CDR3 alone, 48 bases in frame from the first base. CDR1 and CDR2, looked up from the germline V gene, are SGHRS and YFSETQ. Germline trimming: 4 bases from V, 0 bases from J; junction bases outside gene matches: 7. The data derive from a study of blood T cell repertoires in COVID-19 (dated by TCRdb to about 2020). Turning to the overall study: Collaborator samples came from the United States, Italy and Spain and covered acute and convalescent phases of COVID-19. A freely available public database, intended as a resource for researchers studying the immune response to SARS-CoV-2, is where the repertoires were released. Samples were obtained from the ongoing ImmuneRACE study (first 160 participants) and from 950 to 1,500 subjects provided by 6 global collaborators. The prospective study material was composed of cDNA or gDNA derived from T cells, B-cell-depleted T cells, or PBMCs. The sample metadata nearly always contained a de-identified subject ID, COVID-19 status, age in years and sex. HLA class I and class II types, where available, came from metadata supplied by the sample provider rather than from assay-based typing. The dataset comprised deeply sampled blood TCRbeta repertoires from subjects exposed to, actively infected with, or recovered from COVID-19. Results and caveats for the whole study, not just this receptor: Clinical and demographic metadata were provided uncurated, with the amount varying by source and participant.

The immunoSEQ Assay, a bias-controlled multiplex PCR, was used to amplify TCRbeta CDR3 regions from genomic DNA. For the original study's pipeline: Within the assay, amplification of reference gene primers was used to estimate how many nucleated cells each sample contained. Sequence reads were collapsed and filtered to measure the absolute abundance of every unique TCRbeta CDR3 rearrangement. For each sample, productive Simpson clonality was calculated by taking the square root of Simpson's diversity index across productive rearrangements. TCRdb took this table from immuneACCESS and kept in-frame rearrangements with V and J called. Such tables lack part of the clones; where checked against another copy, unresolved V genes explain under half of the gap, and the rest is unexplained. The V and J calls and clone size were taken over from that table, and D and trimming were inferred from the DNA. The sample table holds under 200,000 clones, of which roughly 90% were seen once. Of the sample, 0.5% to 0.65% is held by the ten largest clones.

Whole blood was collected in K2EDTA tubes by collaborating institutions according to the institutions' own protocols. For TCRbeta analysis, collaborators shipped samples in one of three forms: frozen whole blood, isolated PBMCs, or DNA extracted from either of those sample types. What was sequenced was peripheral blood. This sequence uses TRBV5-1 and TRBJ2-3, with 8 junctional bases fitting TRBD2. The receptor comes from a man aged 50 to 59 with acute or convalescent COVID-19. The DNA sequence is as follows: TGCGCCAGCAGCCTCTCTAGCGGGTCTAGCACAGATACGCAGTATTTT. This is translated as CASSLSSGSSTDTQYF. Outside the CDR3, residues come from the reference TRBV5-1 and TRBJ2-3 proteins, so the full variable domain is: KAGVTQTPRYLIKTRGQQVTLSCSPISGHRSVSWYQQTPGQGLQFLFEYFSETQRNKGNFPGRFSGRQFSNSRSEMNVSTLELGDSALYLCASSLSSGSSTDTQYFGPGTRLTVL.